This T cell receptor (beta chain) originates from a study of shared T cell receptors in the human thymus. Here immunoSEQ multiplex PCR was the method, and the copy in TCRdb shows in-frame clones only, minus some. The table includes some 640,000 clones, 87% detected once. The trim removed 3 bases at V and 5 bases at J, leaving 1 base unmatched. CDR3 size: 14 residues. Germline V lookup: CDR1 MDHEN, CDR2 SYDVKM. These data also featured in a second study, about human thymus T cells. From that report: Thymic and blood repertoires appeared to show biased V and J gene usage.

Specimen: thymocytes. The V and J genes are TRBV28 and TRBJ2-2; 9 positions match TRBD1. The TCR comes from a boy younger than two with a congenital heart defect. The CDR3 loop reads CASSLTGGTGELFF. The CDR3 DNA sequence: TGTGCCAGCAGTTTGACAGGGGGAACCGGGGAGCTGTTTTTT.